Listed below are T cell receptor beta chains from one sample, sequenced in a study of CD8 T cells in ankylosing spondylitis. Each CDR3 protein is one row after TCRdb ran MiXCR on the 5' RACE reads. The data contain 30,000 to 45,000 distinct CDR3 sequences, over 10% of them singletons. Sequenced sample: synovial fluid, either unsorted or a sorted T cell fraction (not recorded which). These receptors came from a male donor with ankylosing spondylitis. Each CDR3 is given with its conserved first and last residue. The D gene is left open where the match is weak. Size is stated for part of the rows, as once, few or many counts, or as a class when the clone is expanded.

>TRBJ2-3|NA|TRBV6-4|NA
CASSPNEGSGDTQYF
TGTGCCAGCAGTCCTAATGAAGGCTCAGGAGATACGCAGTATTTT
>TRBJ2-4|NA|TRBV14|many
CASSQARGPPKNIQYF
TGTGCCAGCAGCCAGGCAAGGGGTCCGCCTAAAAACATTCAGTACTTC
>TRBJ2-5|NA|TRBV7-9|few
CASSRDYRKETQYF
TGTGCCAGCAGCCGTGACTACCGGAAAGAGACCCAGTACTTC
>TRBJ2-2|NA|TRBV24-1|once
CATSDLGAKPPHIGGLFF
TGTGCCACCAGTGATCTAGGGGCTAAACCGCCCCACATCGGGGGGCTGTTTTTT
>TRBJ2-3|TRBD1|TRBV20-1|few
CSAERQGARTDTQYF
TGCAGTGCTGAACGACAGGGGGCACGGACAGATACGCAGTATTTT
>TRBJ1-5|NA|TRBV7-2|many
CASSPSVLSNQPQHF
TGTGCCAGCAGTCCCAGTGTACTTAGCAATCAGCCCCAGCATTTT
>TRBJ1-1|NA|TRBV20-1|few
CSAIAGHTEAFF
TGCAGTGCTATAGCAGGGCACACTGAAGCTTTCTTT
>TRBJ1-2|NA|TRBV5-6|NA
CASSWGSLNGYTF
TGTGCCAGCAGCTGGGGATCACTGAATGGCTACACCTTC
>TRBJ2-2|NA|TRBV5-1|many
CASSSASGGSGTGELFF
TGCGCCAGCAGCTCGGCCTCCGGGGGATCAGGCACCGGGGAGCTGTTTTTT
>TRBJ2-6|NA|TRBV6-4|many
CASSDLGSGANVLTF
TGTGCCAGCAGTGACCTAGGGTCTGGGGCCAACGTCCTGACTTTC
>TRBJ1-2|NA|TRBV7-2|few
CASTPMVRAGRYYGYTF
TGTGCCAGCACCCCAATGGTCAGGGCGGGTCGGTACTATGGCTACACCTTC
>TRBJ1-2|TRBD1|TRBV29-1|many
CSVAETGFGYTF
TGCAGCGTGGCAGAGACAGGGTTTGGCTACACCTTC
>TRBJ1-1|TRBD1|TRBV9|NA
CASSARTGPTEAFF
TGTGCCAGCAGCGCGAGGACAGGGCCCACTGAAGCTTTCTTT
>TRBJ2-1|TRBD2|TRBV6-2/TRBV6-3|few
CASSYLGLANNEQFF
TGTGCCAGCAGTTATCTAGGACTAGCCAACAATGAGCAGTTCTTC
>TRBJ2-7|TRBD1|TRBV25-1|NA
CASSSPGQGTDEQYF
TGTGCCAGCAGCTCGCCGGGACAGGGGACCGACGAGCAGTACTTC
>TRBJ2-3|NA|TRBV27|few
CASSLLADTQYF
TGTGCCAGCAGTTTATTAGCAGATACGCAGTATTTT
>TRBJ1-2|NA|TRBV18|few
CASSPGTSYGYTF
TGTGCCAGCTCACCCGGCACAAGCTATGGCTACACCTTC
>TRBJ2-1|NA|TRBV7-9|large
CASSYGGLVNEQFF
TGTGCCAGCAGCTATGGAGGATTAGTCAATGAGCAGTTCTTC
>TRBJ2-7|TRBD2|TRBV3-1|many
CASSPTSGGYTYEQYF
TGTGCCAGCAGCCCCACTAGCGGGGGCTATACCTACGAGCAGTACTTC
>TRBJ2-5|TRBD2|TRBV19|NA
CASSRRLAGGQETQYF
TGTGCCAGTAGTAGGAGACTAGCAGGAGGCCAAGAGACCCAGTACTTC
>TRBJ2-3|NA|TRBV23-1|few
CASSQPGGLLGTDTQYF
TGCGCCAGCAGTCAACCCGGCGGGTTGTTGGGCACAGATACGCAGTATTTT
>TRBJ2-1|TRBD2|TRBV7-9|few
CASSSRGGSAYNEQFF
TGTGCCAGCAGCTCCCGGGGGGGCTCGGCCTACAATGAGCAGTTCTTC
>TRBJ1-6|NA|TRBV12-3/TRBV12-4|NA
CASGRDTRNNSPLHF
TGTGCCAGCGGGCGGGACACTCGGAATAATTCACCCCTCCACTTT
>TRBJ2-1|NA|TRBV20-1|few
CSARVLKRQALGTYNEQFF
TGCAGTGCTAGAGTTCTCAAGAGACAGGCCCTTGGGACCTACAATGAGCAGTTCTTC
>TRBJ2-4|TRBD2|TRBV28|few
CASSLGGENIQYF
TGTGCCAGCAGTTTAGGGGGGGAAAACATTCAGTACTTC
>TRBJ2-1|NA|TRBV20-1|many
CSARGGASYNEQFF
TGCAGTGCCAGGGGGGGGGCATCCTACAATGAGCAGTTCTTC
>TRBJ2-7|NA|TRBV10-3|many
CASARGHYEQYF
TGTGCCTCCGCCCGGGGTCACTACGAGCAGTACTTC
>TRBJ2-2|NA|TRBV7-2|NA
CASSLTQGDTGELFF
TGTGCCAGCAGCTTAACACAGGGCGACACCGGGGAGCTGTTTTTT
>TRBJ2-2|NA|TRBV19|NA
CASSIYLNTGELFF
TGTGCCAGTAGTATTTACCTAAACACCGGGGAGCTGTTTTTT
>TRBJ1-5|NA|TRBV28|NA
CASSLWGRQNQPQHF
TGTGCCAGCAGTTTATGGGGGAGGCAGAATCAGCCCCAGCATTTT
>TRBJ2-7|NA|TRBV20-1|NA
CSARDPDGRRSSYEQYF
TGCAGTGCTAGAGATCCCGACGGTAGGCGGAGCTCCTACGAGCAGTACTTC
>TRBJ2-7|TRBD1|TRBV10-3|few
CAIRPRDSNEQYF
TGTGCCATCAGACCCCGGGACAGTAACGAGCAGTACTTC
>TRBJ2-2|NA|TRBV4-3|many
CASSHYIWRNTGELFF
TGCGCCAGCAGCCACTACATTTGGAGGAACACCGGGGAGCTGTTTTTT
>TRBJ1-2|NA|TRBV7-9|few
CASSPPLRGYTF
TGTGCCAGCAGCCCCCCCCTTCGGGGCTACACCTTC
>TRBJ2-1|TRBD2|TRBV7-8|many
CASSLPTTSGRAVVYNEQFF
TGTGCCAGCAGCTTACCCACTACTAGCGGGAGGGCCGTCGTGTACAATGAGCAGTTCTTC
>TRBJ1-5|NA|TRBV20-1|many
CSARDLDQGSQPQHF
TGCAGTGCTAGAGATCTAGATCAGGGGAGTCAGCCCCAGCATTTT
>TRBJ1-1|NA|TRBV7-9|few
CASSVLSGGPEAFF
TGTGCCAGCAGCGTACTATCAGGCGGACCTGAAGCTTTCTTT
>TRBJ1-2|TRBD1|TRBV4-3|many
CASSPDRGRDGYTF
TGCGCCAGCAGCCCCGACAGGGGAAGAGATGGCTACACCTTC
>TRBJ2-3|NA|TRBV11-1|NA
CASSSISAAKLSTDTQYF
TGTGCCAGCAGTTCCATTAGTGCGGCGAAACTAAGCACAGATACGCAGTATTTT